Below are 25 T cell receptor beta chains sequenced from a single sample in a study of shared clonotypes between healthy human individuals. Sequencing used immunoSEQ multiplex PCR; TCRdb keeps in-frame clones, though not all of them. Altogether 2.3 million or so clones are present, approximately 93% being singletons, with the ten largest covering 0.39%. The sequencing input was naive CD4+ T cells from PBMCs. Subset: CD45RA+ positively selected. The receptor set was obtained from a man between 18 and 29 years old in good health. Some clones in this sample may be carry-over from other donors' samples.

The chain links TRBV5-1 to TRBJ2-3, with D perhaps matching TRBD2 (6 bases). The CDR3 has 15 residues. Per the germline V gene, CDR1 is SGHRS and CDR2 is YFSETQ. Trimming took off 4 bases at V and 3 bases at J, with 15 bases between the two ends. CDR3 residues: CASSPAGSGTDTQYF. The DNA of the CDR3 is TGCGCCAGCAGCCCTGCGGGGTCGGGTACAGATACGCAGTATTTT.

The V and J genes are TRBV15 and TRBJ2-7; 10 nucleotides agree with TRBD1. The CDR3 contains 15 residues. CDR1 is LNHNV, CDR2 YYDKDF, per germline (reference sequence). With V trimmed by 0 bases and J by 5 bases, 4 bases remained unmatched. The CDR3 nucleotides are TGTGCCACCAGCAGAGATTACGGACAGGGGGACGAGCAGTACTTC. Amino acids: CATSRDYGQGDEQYF.

The J gene is TRBJ2-7, the V gene TRBV2, with TRBD1 matching 9 bases. The length of the CDR3 is 13 residues. J was trimmed by 6 bases and V by 8 bases; bases with no gene match: 8. Germline CDR1 is SNHLY and CDR2 is FYNNEI. For the CDR3, the DNA is TGTGCCAGCGGAAGGACAGGGGTTACCGAGCAGTACTTC. The encoded protein is CASGRTGVTEQYF.

This clone was observed a single time. The V call is TRBV14, the J call TRBJ2-3; D may be TRBD2 (6 bases). The CDR3 contains 16 residues. V gave up 1 base and J gave up 1 base, with 12 bases separating them. The germline V gene encodes CDR1 SGHDN and CDR2 FVKESK. Here the CDR3 reads CASSQVIGRGTDTQYF. The CDR3 DNA reads as TGTGCCAGCAGCCAAGTGATCGGGAGAGGCACAGATACGCAGTATTTT.

The rearrangement uses TRBV5-4 and TRBJ2-7; 11 nucleotides agree with TRBD2. Germline values: CDR1 SGHNT, CDR2 YYREEE (reference sequence). CDR3 length equals 15 residues. Trimming at V came to 5 bases and at J to 2 bases, leaving 6 bases not matched to a gene. The CDR3 here is CASSPGLAAAYEQYF. The DNA for the CDR3 is TGTGCCAGCAGTCCGGGACTAGCGGCCGCCTACGAGCAGTACTTC.

V and J are TRBV11-1 and TRBJ1-1, with unresolved D. Trimming took 4 bases from V and 5 from J, leaving 14 bases between them. This CDR3 spans 14 amino acids. CDR1 SGHAT and CDR2 FQDESV come from the germline V gene (reference sequence). CDR3 residues: CASSYRILGTEAFF. CDR3 coding DNA: TGTGCCAGCAGCTACCGAATCCTCGGGACTGAAGCTTTCTTT. Drawing the rest from reference TRBV11-1 and TRBJ1-1, the complete variable domain is EAEVAQSPRYKITEKSQAVAFWCDPISGHATLYWYRQILGQGPELLVQFQDESVVDDSQLPKDRFSAERLKGVDSTLKIQPAELGDSAMYLCASSYRILGTEAFFGQGTRLTVV.

This chain links TRBV5-1 with TRBJ2-2; the D gene is possibly TRBD2 (6 bases). V was clipped by 0 bases and J by 6 bases, with 15 bases between them. The CDR3 is 16 residues long. Germline CDR1 is SGHRS and CDR2 is YFSETQ. Written as DNA, the CDR3 is TGCGCCAGCAGCTTGGTTGGGGGGACCTCCCCCGGGGAGCTGTTTTTT. Amino acid sequence: CASSLVGGTSPGELFF.

The rearrangement joins TRBV7-9 to TRBJ1-1; unclear D gene. Germline loops: CDR1 SEHNR, CDR2 FQNEAQ (reference sequence). Trimming removed 0 bases at V and 5 bases at J, with 13 bases between. The CDR3 totals 15 residues. The CDR3 reads CASSLATQSNTEAFF. DNA for the CDR3: TGTGCCAGCAGCTTAGCGACACAGTCGAATACTGAAGCTTTCTTT.

The chain employs TRBV5-1 and TRBJ2-3; D might be TRBD2 (6 bases). The germline CDR1 and CDR2 sequences are SGHRS and YFSETQ. The CDR3 is made up of 14 amino acids. Between the trimmed V and J ends, which lost 9 bases and 2 bases, there was a span of 16 bases. CDR3 sequence: CATNRGTDTDTQYF. The CDR3 DNA sequence: TGCGCCACCAATCGGGGGACTGACACAGATACGCAGTATTTT.

The gene calls are TRBV7-2 and TRBJ2-7, with D maybe TRBD1 (5 bases). Germline loops: CDR1 SGHTA, CDR2 FQGNSA. CDR3 length: 14 residues. V was clipped by 5 bases and J by 3 bases, with 14 bases between them. Here the CDR3 reads CASSRSPQGYEQYF. The CDR3 DNA reads as TGTGCCAGCAGCAGATCCCCTCAGGGCTACGAGCAGTACTTC.

The chain combines TRBV18 with TRBJ2-7, with TRBD2 as a possible D gene (7 bases). This CDR3 has 13 residues. Trimming pared 6 bases from V and 11 bases from J, leaving 20 bases between. From germline, CDR1 is KGHSH and CDR2 LQKENI. The CDR3 reads CASSTGGPSREYF. In nucleotides, the CDR3 is TGTGCCAGCTCCACCGGGGGGCCTAGCAGGGAGTACTTC. Looking up the rest from reference TRBV18 and TRBJ2-7 gives the full variable domain: NAGVMQNPRHLVRRRGQEARLRCSPMKGHSHVYWYRQLPEEGLKFMVYLQKENIIDESGMPKERFSAEFPKEGPSILRIQQVVRGDSAAYFCASSTGGPSREYFGPGTRLTVT.

This clone was found a few times. The V and J genes are TRBV7-6 and TRBJ2-7; no reliable D call. The V gene's germline CDR1 is SGHVS and CDR2 FNYEAQ. The CDR3 totals 11 residues. The V end lost 1 base, the J end lost 5 bases, and 3 bases lay between the germline ends. The CDR3 reads CASSLGDEQYF. The CDR3 DNA sequence: TGTGCCAGCAGCTTAGGGGACGAGCAGTACTTC. Full variable domain (outside the CDR3, taken from reference TRBV7-6 and TRBJ2-7): GAGVSQSPRYKVTKRGQDVALRCDPISGHVSLYWYRQALGQGPEFLTYFNYEAQQDKSGLPNDRFSAERPEGSISTLTIQRTEQRDSAMYRCASSLGDEQYFGPGTRLTVT.

V is TRBV7-2 and J is TRBJ2-5, with 7 positions matching TRBD2. Trimming took 0 bases from V and 1 from J; bases not matched to a gene: 5. The CDR3 is 16 residues long. Germline V gene data show CDR1 as SGHTA and CDR2 as FQGNSA. CDR3 amino acids: CASSLAAGELQETQYF. The CDR3 DNA follows: TGTGCCAGCAGCTTAGCCGCGGGAGAGCTCCAAGAGACCCAGTACTTC.

The chain uses TRBV18 and TRBJ1-4, with D perhaps matching TRBD1 (6 bases). Trimming removed 4 bases at V and 3 bases at J, with 24 bases between. CDR3 length equals 19 residues. Germline V CDR1 and CDR2: KGHSH, LQKENI. Here the CDR3 DNA reads TGTGCCAGCTCACGTTACCGGGACACCCTTGAGGGGGCTAATGAAAAACTGTTTTTT. As protein: CASSRYRDTLEGANEKLFF.

The chain is built from TRBV2 and TRBJ2-1; TRBD2 matches at 8 bases. The CDR3 covers 14 residues. V shed 6 bases and J 6 bases; nucleotides not matched to a gene: 7. The V gene's germline CDR1 is SNHLY and CDR2 FYNNEI. CDR3 sequence reads: CASRGLVRVNEQFF. CDR3 nucleotides: TGTGCCAGCAGGGGACTAGTTAGGGTCAATGAGCAGTTCTTC.

The V gene is TRBV28, the J gene TRBJ1-2; the match to TRBD1 covers 7 bases. J was trimmed by 1 base and V by 3 bases; bases with no gene match: 5. The CDR3 spans 15 residues. Germline CDR1 is MDHEN and CDR2 is SYDVKM. The CDR3: CASSLVAGGNYGYTF. The CDR3 DNA follows: TGTGCCAGCAGTTTGGTAGCAGGGGGTAACTATGGCTACACCTTC.

This clone was detected once. The chain carries TRBV9 and TRBJ1-2; a possible D gene is TRBD1 (5 bases). This CDR3 has 11 amino acids. The V gene lost 3 bases and the J gene lost 8 bases, with 8 bases spanning the gap. Germline loops: CDR1 SGDLS, CDR2 YYNGEE. The chain's CDR3 is CASSGGTGYTF. The CDR3 DNA follows: TGTGCCAGCAGCGGTGGGACGGGCTACACCTTC.

The chain has TRBV5-1 and TRBJ2-1; 8 bases are shared with TRBD1. With 3 bases clipped from V and 6 bases from J, the junction kept 8 bases outside the gene matches. Germline V gene sequence: CDR1 SGHRS, CDR2 YFSETQ. The CDR3 contains 15 residues. The CDR3 nucleotides are TGCGCCAGCAGCTCCGACAGGGGTGGGGTCAATGAGCAGTTCTTC. This gives the protein CASSSDRGGVNEQFF.

The chain combines TRBV6-5 with TRBJ2-5, with TRBD1 identical over 10 bases. V shed 6 bases, J shed 5 bases, and the junction held 9 bases outside the gene matches. The CDR3 contains 15 residues. The V gene's germline CDR1 is MNHEY and CDR2 SVGAGI. The CDR3 reads CASRRTGGRFETQYF. CDR3 in DNA: TGTGCCAGCAGGAGGACAGGGGGGCGTTTTGAGACCCAGTACTTC.

The chain links TRBV6-5 to TRBJ2-7; 9 nucleotides align to TRBD1. CDR1 and CDR2 from the germline V gene are MNHEY and SVGAGI. Trimming cost V 5 bases and J 4 bases; bases outside gene matches: 6. This CDR3 has 14 amino acids. CDR3 DNA: TGTGCCAGCAGTAAACCGGGACAGGGTTACGAGCAGTACTTC. It translates to CASSKPGQGYEQYF.

This rearrangement joins TRBV4-1 to TRBJ2-7, with a possible D match to TRBD1 (6 bases). Germline V lookup: CDR1 MGHRA, CDR2 YSYEKL. V lost 4 bases and J lost 2, with 15 bases in between. The CDR3 sequence is 15 residues long. CDR3 in amino acids: CASSPGTSYTYEQYF. For the CDR3, the DNA is TGCGCCAGCAGCCCGGGGACAAGTTATACCTACGAGCAGTACTTC.

The rearrangement uses TRBV28 and TRBJ2-1; D remains ambiguous. The V end was cut by 5 bases, the J end by 9 bases, with 17 bases between. This CDR3 spans 14 amino acids. The V gene's germline CDR1 is MDHEN and CDR2 SYDVKM. The CDR3 DNA reads TGTGCCAGCAGTGGATCAACCCGGAGAGGTGAGCAGTTCTTC. It encodes CASSGSTRRGEQFF.

The chain joins TRBV6-5 to TRBJ1-6; maybe TRBD1 (6 bases). V gave up 8 bases and J gave up 11 bases, with 13 bases separating them. This CDR3 comprises 12 residues. CDR1 and CDR2 (germline): MNHEY, SVGAGI. CDR3 residues: CASGQSRTPLHF. The CDR3 nucleotides read TGTGCCAGCGGACAGAGCAGGACACCCCTCCACTTT.

This chain's CDR3 is CASRSNGAGFSYEQYF. DNA of the CDR3: TGTGCCAGTAGATCCAACGGGGCGGGATTCTCCTACGAGCAGTACTTC. V usage is TRBV19 and J usage is TRBJ2-7; a weak D match, TRBD2 (6 bases). V lost 6 bases, J lost 0 bases, and 18 bases lay in between. Germline-derived CDR1 and CDR2 are LNHDA and SQIVND (reference sequence). This CDR3 spans 16 amino acids. Combining the CDR3 with reference TRBV19 and TRBJ2-7 gives the whole variable domain DGGITQSPKYLFRKEGQNVTLSCEQNLNHDAMYWYRQDPGQGLRLIYYSQIVNDFQKGDIAEGYSVSREKKESFPLTVTSAQKNPTAFYLCASRSNGAGFSYEQYFGPGTRLTVT.

The CDR3: CASSDTNPQGRTYEQYF. In nucleotides, the CDR3 is TGTGCCAGCAGTGACACGAACCCACAGGGGAGAACCTACGAGCAGTACTTC. This chain connects TRBV6-4 to TRBJ2-7; 7 bases are shared with TRBD1. The trim removed 2 bases at V and 2 bases at J, leaving 12 bases unmatched. Per germline, CDR1 MRHNA and CDR2 SNTAGT. This CDR3 spans 17 amino acids.